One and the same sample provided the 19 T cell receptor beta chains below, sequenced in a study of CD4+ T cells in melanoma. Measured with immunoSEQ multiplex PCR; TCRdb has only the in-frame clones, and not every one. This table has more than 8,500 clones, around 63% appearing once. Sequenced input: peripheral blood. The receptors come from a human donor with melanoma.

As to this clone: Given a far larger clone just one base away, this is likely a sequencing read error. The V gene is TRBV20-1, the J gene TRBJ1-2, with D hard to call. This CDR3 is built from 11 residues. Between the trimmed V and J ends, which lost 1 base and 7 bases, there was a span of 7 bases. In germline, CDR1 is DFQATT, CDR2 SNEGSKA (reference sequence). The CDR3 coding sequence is TGCAGTGCTAGAGGAGAGGGTGGCTACACCTTC. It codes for CSARGEGGYTF.

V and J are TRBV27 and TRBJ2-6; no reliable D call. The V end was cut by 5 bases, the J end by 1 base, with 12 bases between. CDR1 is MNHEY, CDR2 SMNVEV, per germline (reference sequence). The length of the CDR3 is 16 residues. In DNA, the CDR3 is TGTGCCAGCAGTCTCATAGGTGGGTCTGGGGCCAACGTCCTGACTTTC. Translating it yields CASSLIGGSGANVLTF.

Here the CDR3 reads CASSEPRPYNEKLFF. CDR3 DNA sequence: TGCGCCAGCAGTGAGCCACGGCCGTATAATGAAAAACTGTTTTTT. The chain combines TRBV10-2 with TRBJ1-4; D gene unclear. The CDR3 covers 15 residues. Between the trimmed V and J ends, which lost 2 bases and 4 bases, there was a span of 11 bases. CDR1 is WSHSY and CDR2 is SAAADI in the germline V gene.

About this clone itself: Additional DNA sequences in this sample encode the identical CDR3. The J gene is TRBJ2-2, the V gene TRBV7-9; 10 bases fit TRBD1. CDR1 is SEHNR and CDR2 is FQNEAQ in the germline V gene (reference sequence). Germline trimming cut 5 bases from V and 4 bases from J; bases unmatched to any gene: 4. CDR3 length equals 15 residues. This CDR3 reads CASSLGTGVTGELFF. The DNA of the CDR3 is TGTGCCAGCAGCCTCGGGACAGGGGTCACCGGGGAGCTGTTTTTT.

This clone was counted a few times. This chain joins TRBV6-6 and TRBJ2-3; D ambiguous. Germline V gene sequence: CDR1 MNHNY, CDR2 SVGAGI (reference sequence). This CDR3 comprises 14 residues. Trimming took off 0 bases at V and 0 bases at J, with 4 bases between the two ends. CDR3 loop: CASSYSPSTDTQYF. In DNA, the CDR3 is TGTGCCAGCAGTTACTCGCCTAGCACAGATACGCAGTATTTT.

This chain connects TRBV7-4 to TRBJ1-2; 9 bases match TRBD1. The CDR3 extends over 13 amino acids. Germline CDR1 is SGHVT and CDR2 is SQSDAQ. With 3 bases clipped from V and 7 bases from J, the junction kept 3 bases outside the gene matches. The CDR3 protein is CASSLGTGSGYTF. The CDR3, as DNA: TGTGCCAGCAGCTTGGGGACAGGGAGTGGCTACACCTTC.

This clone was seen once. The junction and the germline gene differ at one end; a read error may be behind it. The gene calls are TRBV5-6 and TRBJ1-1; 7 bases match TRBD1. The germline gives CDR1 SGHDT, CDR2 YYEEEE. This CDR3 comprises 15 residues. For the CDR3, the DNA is TGTGCCAGCAGCTCGGAGACAGGGCTGAACAGTGAAGCTTTCTTT. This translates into CASSSETGLNSEAFF.

CDR3 sequence reads: CASSFSRDSVPYEQYF. As DNA, the CDR3 is TGTGCCAGCAGTTTTAGTAGGGACAGTGTTCCCTACGAGCAGTACTTC. The chain carries TRBV27 and TRBJ2-7; 7 bases line up with TRBD1. CDR3 length: 16 amino acids. CDR1 MNHEY and CDR2 SMNVEV come from the germline V gene (reference sequence). J gave up 2 bases and V 3 bases, and 10 bases lay outside the gene matches.

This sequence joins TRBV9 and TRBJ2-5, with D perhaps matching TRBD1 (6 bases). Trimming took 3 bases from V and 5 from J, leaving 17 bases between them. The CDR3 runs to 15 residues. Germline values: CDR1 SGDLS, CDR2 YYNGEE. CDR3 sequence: CASSGGQGLGETQYF. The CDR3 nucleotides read TGTGCCAGCAGCGGGGGGCAGGGTCTGGGGGAGACCCAGTACTTC. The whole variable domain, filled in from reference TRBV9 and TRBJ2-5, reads DSGVTQTPKHLITATGQRVTLRCSPRSGDLSVYWYQQSLDQGLQFLIQYYNGEERAKGNILERFSAQQFPDLHSELNLSSLELGDSALYFCASSGGQGLGETQYFGPGTRLLVL.

CDR3 sequence reads: CASSLANPGQGRKLFF. For the CDR3, the DNA is TGTGCCAGCAGCTTGGCCAACCCGGGACAGGGGAGAAAACTGTTTTTT. The V and J genes are TRBV5-4 and TRBJ1-4, with 10 positions matching TRBD1. The CDR3 is made up of 16 amino acids. J gave up 10 bases and V 0 bases, and 9 bases lay outside the gene matches. CDR1 and CDR2 (germline): SGHNT, YYREEE (reference sequence).

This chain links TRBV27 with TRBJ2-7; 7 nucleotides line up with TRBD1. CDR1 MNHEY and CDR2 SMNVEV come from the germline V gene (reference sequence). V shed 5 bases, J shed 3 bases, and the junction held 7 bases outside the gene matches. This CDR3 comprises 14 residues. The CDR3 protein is CASSTTGAGYEQYF. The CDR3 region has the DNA TGTGCCAGCAGTACCACAGGGGCTGGCTACGAGCAGTACTTC.

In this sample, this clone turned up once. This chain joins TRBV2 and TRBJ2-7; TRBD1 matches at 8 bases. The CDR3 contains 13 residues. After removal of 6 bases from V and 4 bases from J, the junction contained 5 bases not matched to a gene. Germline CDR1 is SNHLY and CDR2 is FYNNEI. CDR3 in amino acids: CASRRGQEYEQYF. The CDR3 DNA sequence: TGTGCCAGCAGGCGGGGACAGGAGTACGAGCAGTACTTC. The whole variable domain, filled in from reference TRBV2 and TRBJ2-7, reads EPEVTQTPSHQVTQMGQEVILRCVPISNHLYFYWYRQILGQKVEFLVSFYNNEISEKSEIFDDQFSVERPDGSNFTLKIRSTKLEDSAMYFCASRRGQEYEQYFGPGTRLTVT.

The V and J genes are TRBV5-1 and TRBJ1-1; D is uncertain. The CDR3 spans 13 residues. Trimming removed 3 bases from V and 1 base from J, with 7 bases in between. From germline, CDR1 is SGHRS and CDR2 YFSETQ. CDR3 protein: CASSSYSNTEAFF. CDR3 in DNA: TGCGCCAGCAGCTCCTATTCGAACACTGAAGCTTTCTTT.

As DNA, the CDR3 is TGTGCCAGCTCATTGGCCCCCACCGGGGAGCTGTTTTTT. It yields the protein CASSLAPTGELFF. The chain employs TRBV11-3 and TRBJ2-2; D not resolved. Per the germline V gene, CDR1 is SGHNT and CDR2 is YENEEA. The CDR3 is 13 residues long. Trimming took off 8 bases at V and 4 bases at J, with 11 bases between the two ends. Full variable domain (remainder filled in from reference TRBV11-3 and TRBJ2-2): EAGVVQSPRYKIIEKKQPVAFWCNPISGHNTLYWYLQNLGQGPELLIRYENEEAVDDSQLPKDRFSAERLKGVDSTLKIQPAELGDSAVYLCASSLAPTGELFFGEGSRLTVL.

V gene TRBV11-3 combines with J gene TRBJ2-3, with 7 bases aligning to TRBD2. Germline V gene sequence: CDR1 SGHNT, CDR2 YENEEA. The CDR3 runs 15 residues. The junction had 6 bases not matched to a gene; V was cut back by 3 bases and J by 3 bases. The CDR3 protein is CASSFTGGGTDTQYF. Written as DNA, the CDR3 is TGTGCCAGCAGCTTTACGGGGGGAGGAACAGATACGCAGTATTTT.

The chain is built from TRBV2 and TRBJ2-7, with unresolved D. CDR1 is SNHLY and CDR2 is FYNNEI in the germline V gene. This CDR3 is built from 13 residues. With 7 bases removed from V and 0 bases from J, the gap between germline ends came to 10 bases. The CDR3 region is CASTKGDSYEQYF. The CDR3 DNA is TGTGCCAGCACCAAGGGTGACTCCTACGAGCAGTACTTC.

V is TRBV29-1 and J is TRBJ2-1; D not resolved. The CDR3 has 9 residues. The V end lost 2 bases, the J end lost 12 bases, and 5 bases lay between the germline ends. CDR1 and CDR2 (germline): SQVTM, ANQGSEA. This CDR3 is CSVETGQFF. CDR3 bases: TGCAGCGTTGAAACCGGGCAGTTCTTC.

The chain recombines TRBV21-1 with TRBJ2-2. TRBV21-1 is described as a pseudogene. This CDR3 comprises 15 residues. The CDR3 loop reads CASTPGLGDTGELFF. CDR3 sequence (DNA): TGTGCCAGCACCCCGGGCCTGGGGGACACCGGGGAGCTGTTTTTT.

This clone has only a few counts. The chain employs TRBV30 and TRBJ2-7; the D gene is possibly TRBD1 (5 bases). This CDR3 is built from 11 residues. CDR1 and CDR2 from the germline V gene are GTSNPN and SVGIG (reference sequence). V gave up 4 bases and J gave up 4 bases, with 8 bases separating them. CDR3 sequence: CAWTREYEQYF. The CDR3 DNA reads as TGTGCCTGGACCAGGGAATACGAGCAGTACTTC.